These 3 T cell receptor beta chains came from one sample sequenced in a study of CD8 T cells in Susac syndrome. Random-hexamer reverse transcription was applied to about 0.5 to 1 ug RNA. TCRdb re-called the immunoSEQ multiplex PCR reads with MiXCR, one entry per CDR3 protein. The table includes some 140,000 distinct CDR3 sequences, 80% to 85% detected once. The sequenced sample consisted of CD8+ T cells from PBMCs. These receptors all stem from a human donor with multiple sclerosis.

The V and J genes are TRBV10-3 and TRBJ2-1; weak D call: TRBD1 (6 bases). Germline CDR1 is ENHRY and CDR2 is SYGVKD. The CDR3 length is 13 residues. V was trimmed by 10 bases and J by 8 bases, leaving 18 bases between them. For the CDR3, the DNA is TGTGCCACCGATCCCAGGGGTAGCGATGAGCAGTTCTTC. The encoded protein is CATDPRGSDEQFF.

The J gene is TRBJ1-3, the V gene TRBV6-5; D gene unclear. CDR1 is MNHEY and CDR2 is SVGAGI in the germline V gene. The CDR3 has 13 amino acids. With 4 bases removed from V and 9 bases from J, the gap between germline ends came to 13 bases. DNA for the CDR3: TGTGCCAGCAGTTCCATTGATGCCAGCACCATATATTTT. It encodes CASSSIDASTIYF.

The chain recombines TRBV7-9 with TRBJ2-1; TRBD2 agrees at 13 bases. Germline V CDR1 and CDR2: SEHNR, FQNEAQ (reference sequence). V lost 1 base and J lost 8; bases outside the gene matches: 5. The CDR3 has 16 residues. Here the CDR3 DNA reads TGTGCCAGCAGCTTAGGGACTAGCGGGAGCTTCGATGAGCAGTTCTTC. Translating it yields CASSLGTSGSFDEQFF.